This TCR beta chain was captured in a study of OX40 agonist ivuxolimab in advanced cancers. V dropped 0 bases and J dropped 2 bases, with 9 bases sitting between them. Looked up from germline, CDR1 is SGHRS and CDR2 is YFSETQ. The CDR3 has 15 residues. Only in-frame clones appear in the TCRdb table, and some are missing; sequencing was by immunoSEQ multiplex PCR. This table has approximately 91,000 clones, approximately 86% appearing once. Here the sequenced sample was CD4+ or CD8+ T cells sorted from blood, taken in a trial of the OX40 agonist ivuxolimab. This TCR came from an adult with an advanced solid tumor such as melanoma, head and neck, liver or kidney cancer. The rearrangement joins TRBV5-1 to TRBJ1-3; D is uncertain. This CDR3 reads CASSLEPSTGNTIYF. CDR3 nucleotide sequence: TGCGCCAGCAGCTTGGAGCCTTCGACTGGAAACACCATATATTTT. The full variable domain, rest sourced from reference TRBV5-1 and TRBJ1-3, is KAGVTQTPRYLIKTRGQQVTLSCSPISGHRSVSWYQQTPGQGLQFLFEYFSETQRNKGNFPGRFSGRQFSNSRSEMNVSTLELGDSALYLCASSLEPSTGNTIYFGEGSWLTVV.